This paragraph reports one TCR beta chain. The sample holds many counts of this clonotype. Its antigen remains unidentified. The record has no base qualities; no much larger clone is one base away. These data come from a study of Graves' ophthalmopathy and Graves' hyperthyroidism (dated by TCRdb to the late 2010s). Regarding the research as a whole: Peripheral blood was collected at initial diagnosis, prior to any treatment. To tell Graves' ophthalmopathy apart from Graves' hyperthyroidism, and to predict which patients would progress to ophthalmopathy, the study relied on TCR beta repertoire signatures. In total, 135 blood samples were TCR-sequenced: 40 to 45 ophthalmopathy, some 75 hyperthyroidism and approximately 17 hyperthyroidism-to-ophthalmopathy patients. A discovery set of 95 to 100 patients (about 45 ophthalmopathy, 57 stable hyperthyroidism) was enrolled to explore V-J signatures distinguishing ophthalmopathy from hyperthyroidism. For independent validation, a separate cohort was made up of 18 hyperthyroidism patients plus 17 patients who later progressed from hyperthyroidism to ophthalmopathy. In about six hyperthyroidism patients, the T-cell repertoire of thyroid tissue was compared with the T-cell repertoire of blood. Following sampling, methimazole starting at 30 mg daily was administered to hyperthyroidism patients, and high-dose intravenous methylprednisolone was administered to ophthalmopathy patients. Summary of the overall study and its limitations: Most expanded thyroid clonotypes with a frequency above 0.001 also appeared in blood, which suggests that blood repertoires may reflect the immune response in the thyroid. The 13-signature model separated ophthalmopathy from stable hyperthyroidism with approximately 90% sensitivity and about 84% specificity in cross-validation, and 80%/75% in the test set. Sample size was not predetermined statistically, and investigators were not blinded to group allocation. In validation, the model predicted ophthalmopathy progression with 70.59% sensitivity and approximately 75% specificity; about a dozen predicted patients were CT-confirmed with GO in a median of 6.5 months.

Ophthalmopathy patients had moderately to severely active disease, Clinical Activity Score of at least 3, NOSPECS grade of at least 4, and disease duration under 3 months. Patients with other autoimmune diseases, uncontrolled infections, pregnancy or lactation were excluded. Diagnosis was based on clinical symptoms, serum thyroxine, TRAb, thyroid ultrasound and orbital computed tomography. Ficoll-Paque density gradient centrifugation was used to isolate PBMCs from around 10 ml of fresh peripheral blood. Trizol reagent was used to extract the total RNA, and its quality was then checked on an Agilent 2100 Bioanalyzer. The trim is 5 bases for V and 3 bases for J, with a gap of 1 base between the germline ends. The CDR1 and CDR2 encoded by the germline V gene are MGHDK and SYGVNS. The CDR3 contains 11 residues, cysteine and phenylalanine counted. CDR3 DNA only is kept here, 33 bases in frame from base 1.

TCR beta CDR3 regions were amplified from RNA transcripts for repertoire sequencing. The first round was an RT-PCR using HTBI primers with the Qiagen OneStep RT-PCR kit, and this first round was followed by a second-round multiplex PCR, then size selection and purification. The libraries underwent paired-end sequencing with 100 bp reads on an Illumina HiSeq2000. Processing in the source paper ran as follows. Reads were processed with SOAPnuke, discarding reads with adapters, uncalled bases, mean Phred below 15, or no exact constant-primer or identifier match. COPE v1.2.5 was used to merge the high-quality paired reads. Clonotypes were defined as unique nucleotide sequences and were aligned to IMGT TRB V, D and J references using MiTCR v1.1. The analysis was limited to V-J combinations with a frequency above 0.0001, which together covered 99% to 99.2% of the repertoires. A TCR clonal expansion and chaos score per V-J combination was defined as the ratio of F50 clonal expansion to chaos observed in the TCRdist matrix. Features were reduced by Welch's t-statistics and random forest to some 13 V-J combinations, which fed a naive Bayes classifier. The similarity between thyroid and blood repertoires was quantified using the Morisita-Horn index. In TCRdb, the public reads were trimmed at Q25 with fastp and aligned with MiXCR, with productive beta chains retained. Every distinct CDR3 protein forms one entry, paired with its most common genes and DNA. Clone size and V and J calls follow TCRdb, not the original study. Within this sample are about 740,000 distinct CDR3 sequences, with around 40% of them counted one time only. Approximately 46% of the sample goes to the ten largest clones.

This receptor was identified in an adult man with Graves' ophthalmopathy. Material for sequencing was peripheral blood. The receptor chain draws on TRBV25-1 and TRBJ2-2; the D gene identity is not certain. The encoded CDR3 is CASSYTGELFF. The sequence in DNA is TGTGCCAGCAGTTACACCGGGGAGCTGTTTTTT.